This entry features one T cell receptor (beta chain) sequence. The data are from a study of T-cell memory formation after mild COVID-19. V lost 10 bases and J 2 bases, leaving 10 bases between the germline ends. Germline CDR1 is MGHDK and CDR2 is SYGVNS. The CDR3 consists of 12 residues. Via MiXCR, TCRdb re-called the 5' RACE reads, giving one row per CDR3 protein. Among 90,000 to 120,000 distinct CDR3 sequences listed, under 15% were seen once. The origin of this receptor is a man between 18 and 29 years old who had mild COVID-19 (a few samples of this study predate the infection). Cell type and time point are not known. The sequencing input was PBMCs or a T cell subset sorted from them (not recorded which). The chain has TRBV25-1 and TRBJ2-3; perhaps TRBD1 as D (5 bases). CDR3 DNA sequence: TGTGCCACCAGGACATTCACAGATACGCAGTATTTT. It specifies CATRTFTDTQYF.